This TCR beta chain was identified in a study of OX40 agonist ivuxolimab in advanced cancers. Broadly, across the study: Ivuxolimab was a fully human IgG2 agonistic monoclonal antibody targeting the costimulatory receptor OX40 (CD134). Intravenous ivuxolimab was administered to patients every 2 weeks at six dose levels: 0.01, 0.1, 0.3, 1.5, 3 and 10 mg/kg. Of the roughly 50 dose-escalation patients, hepatocellular carcinoma was present in some 19, melanoma in around 15, renal cell carcinoma in 9 and head and neck cancer in 9. In the dose-escalation cohort, around four fifths of patients were male, and the mean age was 60 years with a range of roughly 20 to 85. Patients were allowed to have had prior anti-PD-1, anti-PD-L1 or anti-CTLA-4 therapy, and approximately 40% of the dose-escalation patients had been treated with checkpoint inhibitors. Three dose-escalation patients achieved partial responses, one with hepatocellular carcinoma and two with cutaneous melanoma. Peripheral TCRbeta sequencing aimed to test whether ivuxolimab altered TCR sequence diversity and caused clonal T-cell expansion. The paper covers the monotherapy dose-escalation part of the phase I ivuxolimab trial, which included N ≈ 50 patients.

With regard to this clone: Its cognate antigen has yet to be identified. No per-base quality is available; no much larger clone lies one base away.

The research as a whole found: In the 0.1-3.0 mg/kg groups, partial responders were among the patients with the lowest normalized peripheral clonal expansion, particularly in CD8+ T cells. Antigen specificity was not determined for the clonally expanded peripheral T cells. On average, CD8+ T cells showed more expanded clones than CD4+ T cells after ivuxolimab. Low levels of normalized T-cell clonal expansion were also seen in some patients who did not respond. At doses from 0.1 to 3.0 mg/kg, clonal expansion was seen in both CD4+ and CD8+ blood T cells between baseline and week 6.

Trimming costs V 4 bases and J 5 bases, and their ends lie 10 bases apart. The CDR3 covers 13 residues, taking in both the cysteine and the phenylalanine. Left in the record is the CDR3 DNA by itself, 39 bases read in frame from the first base. As encoded in the germline V gene (reference sequence), CDR1 is LNHDA while CDR2 is SQIVND. The trial excluded patients who had a history of autoimmune disease or who were on systemic immunosuppression. In every dose cohort, peripheral blood was drawn for TCR sequencing at baseline, cycle 4 day 1, and cycle 7 day 1. Samples were obtained from an open-label, multicenter, first-in-human phase I dose-escalation trial of ivuxolimab. The trial enrolled adults with locally advanced or metastatic head and neck squamous cell, hepatocellular, melanoma or renal cell carcinoma. Before TCR sequencing, CD4+ T cells and CD8+ T cells from peripheral blood were sorted into separate populations.

To sequence the TCRbeta CDR3 region, genomic DNA was isolated from the sorted cells. The immunoSEQ Assay was used to sequence the TCRbeta CDR3 regions. The clones in this table, taken by TCRdb from immuneACCESS, are in-frame only. Not every clone is retained; where verified, under half of the shortfall comes from an unresolved V gene, and the cause of the rest is unknown. The table for this sample lists some 20,000 clones; 75% to 85% of them were counted only once. In total, the top ten clones hold 25% to 40% of the sample. The source material was CD4+ or CD8+ T cells sorted from blood, sampled in a trial of the OX40 agonist ivuxolimab. Recombination connected TRBV19 to TRBJ2-3; 7 matching bases give a weak D call of TRBD2. The TCR sequence derives from an adult with an advanced solid tumor such as melanoma, head and neck, liver or kidney cancer. This receptor carries the CDR3 CASSRRGRDTQYF. The DNA sequence reads TGTGCCAGTAGTAGGCGGGGGCGAGATACGCAGTATTTT.